This T cell receptor (beta chain) was observed in a study of blood T cell repertoires in COVID-19. Across the study: COVID-19 samples from acute and convalescent phases originated in the United States, Italy and Spain. T cells, B-cell-depleted T cells, or PBMCs provided the cDNA or gDNA that served as material.

The CDR3 consists of 19 residues. The J segment lost 6 bases and the V segment lost 1 base, leaving 19 bases of the junction unmatched. Germline V CDR1 and CDR2: MGHRA, YSYEKL. As handled by the study authors: Estimation of nucleated cell counts was performed using reference gene primer amplification. TCRdb keeps only in-frame clones here, not all; method: immunoSEQ multiplex PCR. D and trimming come from the DNA, and the V and J calls and clone size come from that table. The table lists fewer than 70,000 clones, 80% to 90% of them singletons. What was sequenced was peripheral blood. This receptor was identified in a human donor in a cohort sampled during active COVID-19. This chain uses TRBV4-1 with TRBJ2-3; TRBD2 matches 7 bases. CDR3 nucleotide sequence: TGCGCCAGCAGCCAAGTTAGTGAGCGACTAGCCAGGAGGACGGATACGCAGTATTTT. Translated: CASSQVSERLARRTDTQYF.